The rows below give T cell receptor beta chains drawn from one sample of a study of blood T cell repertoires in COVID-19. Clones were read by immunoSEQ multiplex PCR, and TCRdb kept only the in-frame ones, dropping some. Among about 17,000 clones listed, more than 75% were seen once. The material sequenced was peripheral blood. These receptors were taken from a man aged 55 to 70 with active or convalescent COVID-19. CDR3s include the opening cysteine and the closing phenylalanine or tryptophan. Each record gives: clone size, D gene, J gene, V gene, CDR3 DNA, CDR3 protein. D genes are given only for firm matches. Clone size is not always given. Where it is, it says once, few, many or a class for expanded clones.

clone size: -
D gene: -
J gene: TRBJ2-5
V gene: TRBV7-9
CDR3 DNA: TGTGCCAGCAGCCTAAACGGGGGTCAACAAGAGACCCAGTACTTC
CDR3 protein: CASSLNGGQQETQYF

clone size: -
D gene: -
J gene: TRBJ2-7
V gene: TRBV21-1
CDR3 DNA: TGTGCCAGCAGCAAAGAGGATAGCGGGAGGGCGGAGCAGTACTTC
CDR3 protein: CASSKEDSGRAEQYF

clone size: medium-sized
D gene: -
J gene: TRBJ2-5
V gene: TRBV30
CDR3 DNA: TGTGCCTGGAGTGTACAGGCCTCAGGGCGAGAGACCCAGTACTTC
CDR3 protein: CAWSVQASGRETQYF

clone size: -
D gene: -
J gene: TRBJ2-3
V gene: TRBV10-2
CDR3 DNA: TGCGCCAGCAGTGGGGACTCCCGGGGTAGAGATACGCAGTATTTT
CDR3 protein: CASSGDSRGRDTQYF

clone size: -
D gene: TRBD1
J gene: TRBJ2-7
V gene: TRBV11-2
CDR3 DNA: TGTGCCAGCAGCTTAAATTTTGAATTGACAGGGGCGGAAGAGCAGTACTTC
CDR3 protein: CASSLNFELTGAEEQYF

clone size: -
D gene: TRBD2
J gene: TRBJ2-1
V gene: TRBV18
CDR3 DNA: TGTGCCAGCTCATCGCGGGAGACAAGCTACAATGAGCAGTTCTTC
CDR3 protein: CASSSRETSYNEQFF

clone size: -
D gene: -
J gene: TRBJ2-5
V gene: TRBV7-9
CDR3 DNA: TGTGCCAGCAGCTTAGGTCCAGGAGGCTCCCCGGGGGAGACCCAGTACTTC
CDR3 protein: CASSLGPGGSPGETQYF

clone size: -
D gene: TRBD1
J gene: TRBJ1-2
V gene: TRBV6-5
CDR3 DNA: TGTGCCAGCAGTTGGGACAGGGGGAACTATGGCTACACCTTC
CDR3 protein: CASSWDRGNYGYTF

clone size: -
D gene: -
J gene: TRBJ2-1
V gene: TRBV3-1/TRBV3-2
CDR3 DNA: TGTGCCAGCAGCTGGAGAATCCCATTTCCATTCCGAAATGAGCAGTTCTTC
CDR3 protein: CASSWRIPFPFRNEQFF

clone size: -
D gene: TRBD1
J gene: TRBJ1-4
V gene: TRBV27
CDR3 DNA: TGTGCCAGCATGGAAGACAGGGGTGATGAAAAACTGTTTTTT
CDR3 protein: CASMEDRGDEKLFF

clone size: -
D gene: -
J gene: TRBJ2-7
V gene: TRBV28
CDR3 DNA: TGTGCCAGCAGTCCGATCGACCATAGGCAGGGCGAGAGGTCCTACGAGCAGTACTTC
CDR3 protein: CASSPIDHRQGERSYEQYF

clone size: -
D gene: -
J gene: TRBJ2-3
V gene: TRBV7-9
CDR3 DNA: TGTGCCAGCAGCTACGCGGCAGATACGCAGTATTTT
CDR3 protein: CASSYAADTQYF

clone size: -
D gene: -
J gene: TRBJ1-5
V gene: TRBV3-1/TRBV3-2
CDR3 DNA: TGTGCCAGCAGCCAAGCGGGAAATCAGCCCCAGCATTTT
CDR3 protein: CASSQAGNQPQHF

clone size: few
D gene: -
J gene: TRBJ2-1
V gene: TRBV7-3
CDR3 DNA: TGTGCCAGCAGCTTGATCGGGGGTGAGCAGTTCTTC
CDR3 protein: CASSLIGGEQFF

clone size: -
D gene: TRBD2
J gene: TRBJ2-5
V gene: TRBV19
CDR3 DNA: TGTGCCAGTAGTATATCCGGGGGGGCGTTGGAGACCCAGTACTTC
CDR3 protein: CASSISGGALETQYF

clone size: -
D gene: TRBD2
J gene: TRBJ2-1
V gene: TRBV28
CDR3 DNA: TGTGCCAGCCTCCGGGAGGATGTCCACAATGAGCAGTTCTTC
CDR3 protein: CASLREDVHNEQFF

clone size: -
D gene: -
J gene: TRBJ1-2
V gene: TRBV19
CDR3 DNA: TGTGCCAGTAGTATAAAGACAGGCCACTATGGCTACACCTTC
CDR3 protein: CASSIKTGHYGYTF

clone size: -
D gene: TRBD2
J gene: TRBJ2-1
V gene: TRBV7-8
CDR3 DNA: TGTGCCAGCAGTCTCCGCCGAGCGGGAGGGGCGCTGGGATTCTTC
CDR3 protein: CASSLRRAGGALGFF

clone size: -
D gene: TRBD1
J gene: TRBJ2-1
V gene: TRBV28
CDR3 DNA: TGTGCCAGCAGTCCTAGCTCGACAGGGACGCTTAGCTATGAGCAGTTCTTC
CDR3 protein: CASSPSSTGTLSYEQFF

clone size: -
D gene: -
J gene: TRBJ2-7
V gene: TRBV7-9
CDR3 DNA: TGTGCCAGCAGCTTAGCTTACGGGGTCCTGGGCGCTTCCTACGAGCAGTACTTC
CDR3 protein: CASSLAYGVLGASYEQYF

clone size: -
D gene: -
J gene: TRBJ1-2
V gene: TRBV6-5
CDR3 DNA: TGTGCCAGCAGTTTTTCGGGGTATGGCTACACCTTC
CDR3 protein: CASSFSGYGYTF

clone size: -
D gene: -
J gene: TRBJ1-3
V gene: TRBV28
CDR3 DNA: TGTGCCAGCCACGGTGTGGGAAACACCATATATTTT
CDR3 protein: CASHGVGNTIYF

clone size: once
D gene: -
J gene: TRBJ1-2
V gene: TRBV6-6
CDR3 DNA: TGTGCCAGCCTGAACTACACCTATGGCTACACCTTC
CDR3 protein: CASLNYTYGYTF

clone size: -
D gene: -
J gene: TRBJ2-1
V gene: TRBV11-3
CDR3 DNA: TGTGCCAGCAGCTCCTCAGCGGCCTACAATGAGCAGTTCTTC
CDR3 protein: CASSSSAAYNEQFF

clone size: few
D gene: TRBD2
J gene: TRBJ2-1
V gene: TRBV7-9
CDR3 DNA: TGTGCCAGCAGGACCCTAGCGGGGCCTTCCTACAATGAGCAGTTCTTC
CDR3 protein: CASRTLAGPSYNEQFF

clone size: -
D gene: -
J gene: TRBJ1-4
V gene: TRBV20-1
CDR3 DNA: TGCAGTGCTAGTTATAGGGAGCGTCCTGAGGCTAATGAAAAACTGTTTTTT
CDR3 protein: CSASYRERPEANEKLFF

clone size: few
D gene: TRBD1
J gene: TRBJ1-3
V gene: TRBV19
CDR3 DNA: TGTGCCAGTAGTCCCCAAGACAGGGCTGGAAACACCATATATTTT
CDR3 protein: CASSPQDRAGNTIYF

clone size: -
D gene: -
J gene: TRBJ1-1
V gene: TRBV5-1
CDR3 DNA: TGCGCCAGCAGCTTGGGTCCGGACACTGAAGCTTTCTTT
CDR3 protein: CASSLGPDTEAFF

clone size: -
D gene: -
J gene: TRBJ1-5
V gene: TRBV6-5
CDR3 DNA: TGTGCCATCCGTCGGCAGGCCAATCAGCCCCAGCATTTT
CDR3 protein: CAIRRQANQPQHF

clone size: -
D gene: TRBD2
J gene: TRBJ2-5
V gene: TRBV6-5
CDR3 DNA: TGTGCCAGCAGTTACTCGTTGGGGGGGGAGGAGACCCAGTACTTC
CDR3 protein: CASSYSLGGEETQYF

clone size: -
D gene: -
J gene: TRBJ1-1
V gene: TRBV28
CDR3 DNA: TGTGCCAGCAGTCGACGAGGCACTGAAGCTTTCTTT
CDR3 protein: CASSRRGTEAFF

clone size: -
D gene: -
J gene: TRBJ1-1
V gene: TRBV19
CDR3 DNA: TGTGCCAGTAGTCGAGCGAACACTGAAGCTTTCTTT
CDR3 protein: CASSRANTEAFF

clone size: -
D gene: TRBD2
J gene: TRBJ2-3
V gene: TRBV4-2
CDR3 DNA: TGTGCCAGCAGCCAGGGTGGGGAGGGACGGCAAGATACGCAGTATTTT
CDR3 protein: CASSQGGEGRQDTQYF

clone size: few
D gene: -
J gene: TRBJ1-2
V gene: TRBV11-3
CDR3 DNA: TGTGCCAGCAGTCCCGATGACTCCTATATGCATGGCTACACCTTC
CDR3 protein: CASSPDDSYMHGYTF

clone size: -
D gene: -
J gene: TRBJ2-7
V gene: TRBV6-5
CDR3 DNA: TGTGCCAGCAGGAGGGACTTAAAAGAGTACGAGCAGTACTTC
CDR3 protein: CASRRDLKEYEQYF

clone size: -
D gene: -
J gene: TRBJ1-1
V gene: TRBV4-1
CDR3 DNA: TGCGCCAGCAGCCGACCCCAGGGAAAACAGCTCGGAGCTTTCTTT
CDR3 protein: CASSRPQGKQLGAFF

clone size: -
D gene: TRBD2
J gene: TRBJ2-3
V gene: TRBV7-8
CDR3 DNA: TGTGCCAGCAGCGGGGCGGGAGGGAGCACAGATACGCAGTATTTT
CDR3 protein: CASSGAGGSTDTQYF

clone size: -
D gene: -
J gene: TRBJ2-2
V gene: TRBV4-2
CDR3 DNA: TGTGCCAGCTCACAGGGCACAGGCACCGGGGAGCTGTTTTTT
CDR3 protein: CASSQGTGTGELFF

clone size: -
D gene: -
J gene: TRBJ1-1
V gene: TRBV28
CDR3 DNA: TGTGCCAGCAGACCACCCCAGCGGGTTGAAGCTTTCTTT
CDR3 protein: CASRPPQRVEAFF

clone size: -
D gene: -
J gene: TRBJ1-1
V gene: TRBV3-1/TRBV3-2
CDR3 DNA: TGTGCCAGCAGCCAGTCAGACAGGTTCGCCGGTGGGGCTTTCTTT
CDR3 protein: CASSQSDRFAGGAFF

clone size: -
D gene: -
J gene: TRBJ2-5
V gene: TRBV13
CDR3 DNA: TGTGCCAGCAGCTTAGTATCTTCGGGTCTCCAAGAGACCCAGTACTTC
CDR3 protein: CASSLVSSGLQETQYF

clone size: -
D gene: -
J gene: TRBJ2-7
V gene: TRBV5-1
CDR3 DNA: TGCGCCAGCAGCTTGGATTCGGGTTACGAGCAGTACTTC
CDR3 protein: CASSLDSGYEQYF

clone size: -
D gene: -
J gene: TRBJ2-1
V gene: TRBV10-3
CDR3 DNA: TGTGCCATCAGTGTTGGCGGGACGGGGAATGAGCAGTTCTTC
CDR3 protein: CAISVGGTGNEQFF

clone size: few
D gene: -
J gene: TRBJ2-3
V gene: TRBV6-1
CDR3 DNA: TGTGCCAGCAGTGAATTGAGTTCGACAGATACGCAGTATTTT
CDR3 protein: CASSELSSTDTQYF

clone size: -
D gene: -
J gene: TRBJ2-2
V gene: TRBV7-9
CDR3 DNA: TGTGCCAGCAGCCCGATAGGGACACCGAACACCGGGGAGCTGTTTTTT
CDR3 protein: CASSPIGTPNTGELFF

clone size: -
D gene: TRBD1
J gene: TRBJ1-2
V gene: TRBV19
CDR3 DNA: TGTGCCAGTAGAACCCACGCCCGGGACAGAAACTATGGCTACACCTTC
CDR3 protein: CASRTHARDRNYGYTF

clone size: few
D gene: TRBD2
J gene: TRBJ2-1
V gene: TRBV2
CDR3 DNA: TGTGCCAGCAGTGAATGGACTAGCGGGAGATACAATGAGCAGTTCTTC
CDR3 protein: CASSEWTSGRYNEQFF

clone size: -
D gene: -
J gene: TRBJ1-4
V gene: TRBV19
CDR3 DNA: TGTGCCAGTAATGGAGCTAATGAAAAACTGTTTTTT
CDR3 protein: CASNGANEKLFF

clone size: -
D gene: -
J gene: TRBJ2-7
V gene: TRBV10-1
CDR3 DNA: TGCGCCAGCAGTGGGACAGCGGCCGAGCAGTACTTC
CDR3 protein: CASSGTAAEQYF

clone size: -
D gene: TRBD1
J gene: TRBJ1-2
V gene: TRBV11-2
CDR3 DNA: TGTGCCAGCAGCTTAGCGAGGACAGGGGTAGGCTACACCTTC
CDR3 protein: CASSLARTGVGYTF

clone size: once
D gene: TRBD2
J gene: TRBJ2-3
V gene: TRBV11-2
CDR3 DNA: TGTGCCAGCAGCTCGCTAGCGGGAGGCCTATCTTTGTCACAAGATACGCAGTATTTT
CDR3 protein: CASSSLAGGLSLSQDTQYF

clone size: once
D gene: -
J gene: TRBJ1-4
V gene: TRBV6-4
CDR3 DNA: -
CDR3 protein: CASILERFNEKLFF

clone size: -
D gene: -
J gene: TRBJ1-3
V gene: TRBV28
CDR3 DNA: TGTGCCAGCAGTGCCCCACGGGGGGCTGGAAACACCATATATTTT
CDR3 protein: CASSAPRGAGNTIYF

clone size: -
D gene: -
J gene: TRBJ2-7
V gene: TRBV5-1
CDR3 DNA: TGCGCCAGCAGCTTGAACACAGCCTACGAGCAGTACTTC
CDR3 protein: CASSLNTAYEQYF

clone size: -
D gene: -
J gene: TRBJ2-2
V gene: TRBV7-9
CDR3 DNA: TGTGCCAGCAGCTTATACTACGGGGAGCTGTTTTTT
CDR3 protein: CASSLYYGELFF

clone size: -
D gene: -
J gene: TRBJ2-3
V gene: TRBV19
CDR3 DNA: TGTGCCAGTAGTATGGTACAGACCCCAGGCGCAGATACGCAGTATTTT
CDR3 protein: CASSMVQTPGADTQYF

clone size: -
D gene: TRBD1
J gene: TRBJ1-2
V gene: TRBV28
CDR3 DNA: TGTGCCACACTACAGGGGTCAGGCTACACCTTC
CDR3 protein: CATLQGSGYTF

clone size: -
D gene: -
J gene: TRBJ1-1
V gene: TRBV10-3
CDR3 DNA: TGTGCCATCAGTGACACACCGAACACTGAAGCTTTCTTT
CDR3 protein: CAISDTPNTEAFF

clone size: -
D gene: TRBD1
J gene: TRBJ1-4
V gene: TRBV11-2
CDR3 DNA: TGTGCCAGCAGCTTTAAGGGACAGGGGAATGAAAAACTGTTTTTT
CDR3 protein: CASSFKGQGNEKLFF

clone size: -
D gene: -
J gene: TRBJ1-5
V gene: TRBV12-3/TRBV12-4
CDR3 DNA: TGTGCCAGCAGTTACCCGGTCGGGACCCAGCATTTT
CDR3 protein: CASSYPVGTQHF